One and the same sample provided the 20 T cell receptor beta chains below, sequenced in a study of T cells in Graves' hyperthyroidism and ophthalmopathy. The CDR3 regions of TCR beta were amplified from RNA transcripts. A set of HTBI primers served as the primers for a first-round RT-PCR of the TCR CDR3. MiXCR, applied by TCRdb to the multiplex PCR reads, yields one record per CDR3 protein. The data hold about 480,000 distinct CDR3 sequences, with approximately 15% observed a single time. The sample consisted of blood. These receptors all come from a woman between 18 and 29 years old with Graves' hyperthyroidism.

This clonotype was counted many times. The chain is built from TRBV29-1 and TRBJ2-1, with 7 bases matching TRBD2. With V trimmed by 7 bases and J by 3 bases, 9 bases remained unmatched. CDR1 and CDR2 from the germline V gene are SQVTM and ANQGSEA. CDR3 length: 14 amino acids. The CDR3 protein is CSASQPSGYNEQFF. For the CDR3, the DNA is TGCAGCGCCTCCCAACCTAGCGGCTACAATGAGCAGTTCTTC.

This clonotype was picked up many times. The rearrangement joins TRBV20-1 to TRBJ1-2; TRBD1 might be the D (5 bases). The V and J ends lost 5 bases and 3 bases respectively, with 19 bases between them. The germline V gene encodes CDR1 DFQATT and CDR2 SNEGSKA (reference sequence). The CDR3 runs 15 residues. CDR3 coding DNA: TGCAGTGCTTCTAGACAGTTGGATTATGACTATGGCTACACCTTC. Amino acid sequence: CSASRQLDYDYGYTF.

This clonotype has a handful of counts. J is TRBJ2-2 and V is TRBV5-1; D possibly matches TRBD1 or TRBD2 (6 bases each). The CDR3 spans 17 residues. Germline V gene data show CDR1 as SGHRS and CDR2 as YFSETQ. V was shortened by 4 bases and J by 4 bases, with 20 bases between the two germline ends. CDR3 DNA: TGCGCCAGCAGCCCTCAAGGGGGGACGAGGCGCACCGGGGAGCTGTTTTTT. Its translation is CASSPQGGTRRTGELFF.

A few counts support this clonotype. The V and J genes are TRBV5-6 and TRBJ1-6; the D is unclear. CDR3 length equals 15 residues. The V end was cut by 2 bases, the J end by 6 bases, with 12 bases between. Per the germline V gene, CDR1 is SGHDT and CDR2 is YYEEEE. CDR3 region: CASSLDGRFNSPLHF. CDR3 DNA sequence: TGTGCCAGCAGCTTAGATGGAAGATTTAATTCACCCCTCCACTTT.

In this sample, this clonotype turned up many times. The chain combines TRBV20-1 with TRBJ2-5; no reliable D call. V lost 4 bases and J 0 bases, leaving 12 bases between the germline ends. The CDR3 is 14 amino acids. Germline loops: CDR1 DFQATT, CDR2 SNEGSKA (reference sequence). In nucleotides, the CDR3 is TGCAGTGCTAACCCGACGGTGTACCAAGAGACCCAGTACTTC. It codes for CSANPTVYQETQYF.

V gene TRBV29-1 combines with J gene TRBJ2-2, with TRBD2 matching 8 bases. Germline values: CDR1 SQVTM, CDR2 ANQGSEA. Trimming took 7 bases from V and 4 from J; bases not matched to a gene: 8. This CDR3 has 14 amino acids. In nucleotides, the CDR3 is TGCAGCGGAGTACGGGAGGGCCGCACCGGGGAGCTGTTTTTT. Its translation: CSGVREGRTGELFF.

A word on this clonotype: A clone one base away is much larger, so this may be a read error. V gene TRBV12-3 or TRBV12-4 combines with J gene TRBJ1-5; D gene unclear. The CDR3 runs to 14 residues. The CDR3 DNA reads TGTGCCAGCAGTTTGTCCGAGGAGAGTCAGCCCCTGCATTTT. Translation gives CASSLSEESQPLHF.

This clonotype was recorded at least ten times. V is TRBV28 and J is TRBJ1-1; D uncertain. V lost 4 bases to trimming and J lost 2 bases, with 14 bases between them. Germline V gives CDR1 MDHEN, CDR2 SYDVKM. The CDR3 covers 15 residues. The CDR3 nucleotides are TGTGCCAGCAGTTCCGGGAGTACTACAAACACTGAAGCTTTCTTT. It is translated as CASSSGSTTNTEAFF.

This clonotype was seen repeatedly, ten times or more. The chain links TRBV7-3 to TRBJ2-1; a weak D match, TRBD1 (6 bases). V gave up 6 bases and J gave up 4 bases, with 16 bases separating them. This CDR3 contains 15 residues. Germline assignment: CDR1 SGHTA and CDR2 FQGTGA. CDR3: CASSYQGYGYNEQFF. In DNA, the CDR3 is TGTGCCAGCAGTTATCAGGGGTATGGTTACAATGAGCAGTTCTTC.

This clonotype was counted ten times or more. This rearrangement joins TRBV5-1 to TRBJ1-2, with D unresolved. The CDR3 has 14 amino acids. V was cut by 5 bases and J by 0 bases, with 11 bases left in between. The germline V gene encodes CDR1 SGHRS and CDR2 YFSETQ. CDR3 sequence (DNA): TGCGCCAGCAGAGAAGGTGGCACTAACTATGGCTACACCTTC. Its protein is CASREGGTNYGYTF.

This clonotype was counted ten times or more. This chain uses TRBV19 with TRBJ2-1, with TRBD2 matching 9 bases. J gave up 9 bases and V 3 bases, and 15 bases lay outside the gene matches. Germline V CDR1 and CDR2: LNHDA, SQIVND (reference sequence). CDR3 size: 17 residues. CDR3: CASSIDSRSGSLGEQFF. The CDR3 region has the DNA TGTGCCAGTAGTATCGATAGCCGTAGCGGGAGTTTAGGTGAGCAGTTCTTC.

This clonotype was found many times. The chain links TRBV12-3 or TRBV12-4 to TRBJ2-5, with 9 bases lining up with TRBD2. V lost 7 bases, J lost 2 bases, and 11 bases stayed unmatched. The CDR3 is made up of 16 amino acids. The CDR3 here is CASKGAAGGTQETQYF. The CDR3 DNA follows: TGTGCCAGCAAAGGGGCGGCGGGAGGGACACAAGAGACCCAGTACTTC.

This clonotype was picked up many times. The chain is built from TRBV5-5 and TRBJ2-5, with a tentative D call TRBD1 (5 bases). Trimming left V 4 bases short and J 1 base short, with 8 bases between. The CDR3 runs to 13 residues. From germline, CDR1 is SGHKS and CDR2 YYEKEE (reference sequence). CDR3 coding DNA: TGTGCCAGCAGCGACGACAGCCAAGAGACCCAGTACTTC. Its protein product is CASSDDSQETQYF.

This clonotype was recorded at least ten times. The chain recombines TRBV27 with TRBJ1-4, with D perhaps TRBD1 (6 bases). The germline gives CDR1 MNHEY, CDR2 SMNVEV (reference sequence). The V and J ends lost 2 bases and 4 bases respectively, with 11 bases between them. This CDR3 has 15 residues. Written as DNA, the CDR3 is TGTGCCAGCAGTTTAATGGGGGCTAATAATGAAAAACTGTTTTTT. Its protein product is CASSLMGANNEKLFF.

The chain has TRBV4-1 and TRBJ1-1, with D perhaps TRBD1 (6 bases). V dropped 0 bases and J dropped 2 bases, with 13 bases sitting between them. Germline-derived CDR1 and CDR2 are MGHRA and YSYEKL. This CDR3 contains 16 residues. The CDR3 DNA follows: TGCGCCAGCAGCCAAGATGGGGGCAGGATAAACACTGAAGCTTTCTTT. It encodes CASSQDGGRINTEAFF.

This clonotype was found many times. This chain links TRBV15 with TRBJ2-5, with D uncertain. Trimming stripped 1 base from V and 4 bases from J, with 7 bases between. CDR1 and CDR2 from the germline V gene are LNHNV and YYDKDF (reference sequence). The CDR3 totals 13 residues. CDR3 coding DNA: TGTGCCACCAGCAGAGTAGGGTTAGAGACCCAGTACTTC. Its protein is CATSRVGLETQYF. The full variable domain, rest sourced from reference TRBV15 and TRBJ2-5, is DAMVIQNPRYQVTQFGKPVTLSCSQTLNHNVMYWYQQKSSQAPKLLFHYYDKDFNNEADTPDNFQSRRPNTSFCFLDIRSPGLGDTAMYLCATSRVGLETQYFGPGTRLLVL.

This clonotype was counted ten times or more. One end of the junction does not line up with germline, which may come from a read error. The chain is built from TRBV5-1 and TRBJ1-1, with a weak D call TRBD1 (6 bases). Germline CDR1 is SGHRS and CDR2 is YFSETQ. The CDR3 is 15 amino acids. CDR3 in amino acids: CASSLVGGGNTEAFF. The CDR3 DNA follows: TGTGCCAGCAGCCTCGTGGGAGGGGGAAACACTGAAGCTTTCTTT.

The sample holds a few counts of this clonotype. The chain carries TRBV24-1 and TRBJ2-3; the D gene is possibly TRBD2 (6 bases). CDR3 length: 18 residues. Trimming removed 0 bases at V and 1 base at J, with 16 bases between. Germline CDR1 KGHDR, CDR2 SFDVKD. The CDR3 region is CATSDLPGRESGTDTQYF. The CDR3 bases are TGTGCCACCAGTGATTTGCCCGGACGGGAGAGTGGCACAGATACGCAGTATTTT.

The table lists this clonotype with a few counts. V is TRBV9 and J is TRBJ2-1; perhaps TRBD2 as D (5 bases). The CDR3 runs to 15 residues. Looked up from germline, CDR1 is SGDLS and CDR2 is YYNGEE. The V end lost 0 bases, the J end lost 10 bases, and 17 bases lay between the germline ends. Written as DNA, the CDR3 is TGTGCCAGCAGCGTAGTAGATAGTACCCGGGGAGAGCAGTTCTTC. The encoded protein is CASSVVDSTRGEQFF. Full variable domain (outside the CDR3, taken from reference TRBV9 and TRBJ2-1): DSGVTQTPKHLITATGQRVTLRCSPRSGDLSVYWYQQSLDQGLQFLIQYYNGEERAKGNILERFSAQQFPDLHSELNLSSLELGDSALYFCASSVVDSTRGEQFFGPGTRLTVL.

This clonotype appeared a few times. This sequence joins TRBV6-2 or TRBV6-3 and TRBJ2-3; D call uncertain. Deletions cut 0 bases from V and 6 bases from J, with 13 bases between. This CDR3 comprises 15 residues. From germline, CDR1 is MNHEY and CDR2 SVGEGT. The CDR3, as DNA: TGTGCCAGCAGTTACTCGGTTTTGGTTGTGGATACGCAGTATTTT. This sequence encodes CASSYSVLVVDTQYF.